Below, one T cell receptor (beta chain) is given with its context. The antigen this receptor binds is unknown. Base qualities are not at hand, and no much larger clone is one base apart. The CDR3 regions of human TCRbeta chains were subjected to immunosequencing. From the authors' description of their analysis: Repertoire TCRs were matched against a reference library of SARS-CoV-2-specific TCRs generated with the MIRA antigen-specificity platform. Breadth was defined as the fraction of unique TCRs that were SARS-CoV-2-associated. Depth was defined as the fraction of total T cells that were SARS-CoV-2-associated. Using the MIRA data, each spike-specific TCR was assigned both to the spike region to which the TCR was reactive and to a CD4 or CD8 class. Log10-transformed breadth and depth values were compared by one-way ANOVA with Sidak's multiple comparisons tests. Not all clones reach the TCRdb copy of this immuneACCESS table, which keeps in-frame sequences only. Checked studies attribute under half of the gap to unresolved V genes and leave the rest unexplained. That table supplies the V and J calls and clone size; D and trimming were determined from the DNA. This sample is represented by 150,000 to 190,000 clones; about 89% of them were singletons. The ten largest make up 8% to 10% of the sample.

These data belong to a study of T cell responses to AZD1222 COVID-19 vaccine (dated by TCRdb to the early 2020s). General notes on the study: TCR sequencing was performed for about 240 trial participants, of whom some 200 were given two doses of AZD1222 and around 26 were given two doses of MenACWY control vaccine. Trial participants were enrolled by age into subgroups of 18-55, 56-69 and 70-plus years, and around 150, 28 and 57 TCR-sequenced participants, respectively, were included in these subgroups. Study-wide findings and limitations: In the small 56-69-year group, the increase in depth fell short of significance, most likely because of low power. Because no day 14 peak-response samples were available, the repertoires could be characterized only after the peak T cell response. Participants were mostly white British and included more females than males, and it was suggested by the authors that clonal diversity may have been underestimated. Conclusions about previously exposed vaccinees were limited because only six AZD1222 recipients were SARS-CoV-2 seropositive at baseline. Spike-specific TCR breadth and depth rose significantly after two AZD1222 doses compared with day 0 and with MenACWY recipients. The vaccine-associated CD4 TCRs covered the entire spike protein, and the dominant responses fell in regions 160-218 and 743-854. Epitopes outside the regions mutated in the B.1.351 and B.1.1.7 variants were reportedly recognized by nearly half of the unique spike-specific TCRs.

Between the V and J ends, shortened by 1 base and 4 bases respectively, the junction contains 10 bases. The CDR3 spans 15 residues, from the cysteine through the phenylalanine. Only the CDR3 portion is preserved as DNA: 45 bases, with reading frame beginning at the first base. For CDR1 and CDR2, the germline V gene lists SGHTA and FQGNSA. The time point label corresponds to: about 28 days (+/-7) after the second vaccine dose. Because spike-specific TCR depth and breadth did not differ between the two schedules, AZD1222 recipients who got a second dose at roughly 4 weeks were pooled with those who got a second dose at roughly 12 weeks. Vaccinee samples were obtained from the UK trials COV001 and COV002, which included a single-blind randomized controlled phase 2/3 trial of AZD1222 (ChAdOx1 nCoV-19) in healthy adults. For TCRbeta chain sequencing, PBMC samples were collected from trial participants at day 0 and at day 28 after the second dose.

The receptor chain draws on TRBV7-2 and TRBJ2-2; the D gene is perhaps TRBD2, on 7 matching bases. The specimen was peripheral blood, collected 28 days after the second AZD1222 dose. The receptor's source is an adult who received the AZD1222 COVID-19 vaccine. The DNA sequence is TGTGCCAGCAGCTTAGGGGGAGGGGGCACCGGGGAGCTGTTTTTT. This translates into CASSLGGGGTGELFF.